This T cell receptor (beta chain) comes out of a study of T cells in Graves' hyperthyroidism and ophthalmopathy. Patients were aged 18 to 65, had disease duration under 2 months, and had newly diagnosed hyperthyroidism. Uncontrolled infection, other autoimmune disease, pregnancy or lactation led to exclusion. This clonotype was found many times. V dropped 2 bases and J dropped 2 bases, with 12 bases sitting between them. The CDR3 is made up of 15 amino acids. CDR1 and CDR2 (germline): KGHSH, LQKENI. Template material for amplifying TCR beta CDR3 regions consisted of RNA transcripts. In the first-round RT-PCR of the TCR CDR3, the HTBI primer set was used. TCRdb used MiXCR to reprocess the multiplex PCR reads, holding one entry per CDR3 protein. Of about half a million distinct CDR3 sequences listed, less than 25% were seen once; the top ten hold around 27%.

The rearrangement uses TRBV18 and TRBJ1-1; D unresolved. This TCR came from a man between 18 and 35 years old with Graves' hyperthyroidism. Sequenced: blood. CDR3 nucleotide sequence: TGTGCCAGCTCACCAGTTCATTCCTCTAACACTGAAGCTTTCTTT. It yields the protein CASSPVHSSNTEAFF. The full variable domain, with the rest looked up from reference TRBV18 and TRBJ1-1, is NAGVMQNPRHLVRRRGQEARLRCSPMKGHSHVYWYRQLPEEGLKFMVYLQKENIIDESGMPKERFSAEFPKEGPSILRIQQVVRGDSAAYFCASSPVHSSNTEAFFGQGTRLTVV.